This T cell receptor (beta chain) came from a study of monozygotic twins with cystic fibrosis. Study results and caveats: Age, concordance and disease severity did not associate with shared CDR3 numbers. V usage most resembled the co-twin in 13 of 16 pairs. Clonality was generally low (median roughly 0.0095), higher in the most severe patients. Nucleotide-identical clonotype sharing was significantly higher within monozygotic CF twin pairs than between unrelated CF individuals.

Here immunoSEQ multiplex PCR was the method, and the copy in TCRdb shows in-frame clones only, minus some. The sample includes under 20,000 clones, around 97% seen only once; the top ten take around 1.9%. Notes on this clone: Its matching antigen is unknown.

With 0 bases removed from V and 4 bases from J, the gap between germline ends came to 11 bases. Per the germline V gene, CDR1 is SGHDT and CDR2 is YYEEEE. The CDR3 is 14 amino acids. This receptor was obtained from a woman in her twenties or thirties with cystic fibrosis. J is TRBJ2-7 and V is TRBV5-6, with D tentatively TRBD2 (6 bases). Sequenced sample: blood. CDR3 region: CASSLGLVFYEQYF. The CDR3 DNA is TGTGCCAGCAGCTTGGGACTAGTTTTTTACGAGCAGTACTTC.